These 30 T cell receptor beta chains share one sample of origin, sequenced in a study of blood T cells in healthy people across ages (dated by TCRdb to 2015 to 2017). Library prep was done by 5' RACE. Instrument used: Illumina HiSeq 2500. A second PCR of roughly 7 to 11 cycles was performed with a sample-barcoded 5' primer and a J-beta primer mix. TCRdb handled the public reads itself, with Q25 trimming in fastp and clone calling in MiXCR, and kept productive beta chains. Rows are unified per CDR3 protein, each entry keeping the most common DNA and genes. The sample yields roughly 700,000 distinct CDR3 sequences; 32% were counted once. About 16% of the sample goes to the ten largest clones. Sequencing was done on a sample of blood. The source of these receptors is a woman over 75 in good health. Donor details come from another sample of the same person, matched by shared clones.

In regard to this clonotype: Possible read error: a much larger clone is one base away. The rearrangement uses TRBV4-2 and TRBJ2-7; D not resolved. This CDR3 is built from 12 residues. CDR1 is LGHNA, CDR2 YNFKEQ, per germline. V was trimmed by 0 bases and J by 7 bases, leaving 7 bases between them. Here the CDR3 reads CASSQESGEQYF. Here the CDR3 DNA reads TGTGCCAGCAGCCAAGAAAGTGGAGAGCAGTACTTC.

The chain employs TRBV6-1 and TRBJ1-2, with TRBD1 identical over 8 bases. Germline V gene lookup returns CDR1 MNHNS and CDR2 SASEGT. The CDR3 spans 17 residues. V was pared by 5 bases and J by 7 bases, with 18 bases of the junction left unmatched. The CDR3 DNA reads TGTGCCAGCAGTCGGACAGGGAGTCTGTCTGTGTCTGGTGGCTACACCTTC. As protein: CASSRTGSLSVSGGYTF.

At least ten counts were recorded for this clonotype. The chain has TRBV10-3 and TRBJ1-1; the D gene is possibly TRBD1 (5 bases). Looked up from germline, CDR1 is ENHRY and CDR2 is SYGVKD. The CDR3 extends over 15 amino acids. The ends were cut back, 0 bases at V and 8 bases at J, with 16 bases in the middle. DNA of the CDR3: TGTGCCATCAGTGAGTCTAGGGGCGCTCAGGGAGAAGCTTTCTTT. It codes for CAISESRGAQGEAFF.

This clonotype was counted many times. The rearrangement links TRBV18 to TRBJ2-7; TRBD1 aligns across 8 bases. Germline V CDR1 and CDR2: KGHSH, LQKENI. J lost 6 bases, V lost 2 bases, and 6 bases had no gene match. CDR3 length equals 14 residues. The CDR3, as DNA: TGTGCCAGCTCACCAGGACAGGGTTCTGGCGAGCAGTACTTC. It translates to CASSPGQGSGEQYF.

The J gene is TRBJ1-6, the V gene TRBV6-1, with 7 positions matching TRBD1. Germline values: CDR1 MNHNS, CDR2 SASEGT. Trimming removed 2 bases from V and 10 bases from J; junction bases left unmatched: 2. The CDR3 extends over 13 amino acids. Here the CDR3 DNA reads TGTGCCAGCAGTGAATACAGGGGATCACCCCTCCACTTT. Amino acid sequence: CASSEYRGSPLHF.

This clonotype was counted ten times or more. This chain joins TRBV20-1 and TRBJ2-1; perhaps TRBD1 as D (6 bases). The V gene lost 0 bases and the J gene lost 3 bases, with 12 bases spanning the gap. The CDR3 extends over 15 amino acids. The germline V gene has CDR1 DFQATT and CDR2 SNEGSKA (reference sequence). DNA for the CDR3: TGCAGTGCTAGAGATCCCAGGGGTGGCTACAATGAGCAGTTCTTC. Its protein is CSARDPRGGYNEQFF.

Regarding this clonotype: An end of the junction does not agree with germline; a read error may underlie this. This chain connects TRBV20-1 to TRBJ1-2, with D possibly being TRBD1 (5 bases). The CDR3 has 15 residues. Looked up from germline, CDR1 is DFQATT and CDR2 is SNEGSKA (reference sequence). The CDR3: CSAREKGVLNFGYTF. Here the CDR3 DNA reads TGCAGTGCTAGAGAAAAAGGGGTTCTAAACTTTGGCTACACCTTC.

The V gene is TRBV6-6, the J gene TRBJ1-2; unclear D gene. The CDR3 consists of 13 residues. Trimming pared 6 bases from V and 8 bases from J, leaving 16 bases between. In germline, CDR1 is MNHNY, CDR2 SVGAGI (reference sequence). In nucleotides, the CDR3 is TGTGCCAGCAGCCCCGGTCGACAAGGCGGCTACACCTTC. It is translated as CASSPGRQGGYTF.

V and J are TRBV7-2 and TRBJ2-5; D gene uncertain. The length of the CDR3 is 14 residues. Trimming cost V 0 bases and J 5 bases, with 10 bases left between them. Germline V lookup: CDR1 SGHTA, CDR2 FQGNSA. The CDR3 loop is CASSLAQAWETQYF. CDR3 sequence (DNA): TGTGCCAGCAGCTTAGCGCAAGCATGGGAGACCCAGTACTTC.

The chain uses TRBV5-1 and TRBJ2-1; D remains unclear. Germline V gene lookup returns CDR1 SGHRS and CDR2 YFSETQ. The CDR3 is made up of 16 amino acids. Trimming left V 0 bases short and J 0 bases short, with 10 bases between. The CDR3: CASSLAMGYSYNEQFF. In nucleotides, the CDR3 is TGCGCCAGCAGCTTGGCCATGGGGTACTCCTACAATGAGCAGTTCTTC.

A note on this clonotype: The CDR3 end shows no conserved phenylalanine or tryptophan, and so a read error is likely. In nucleotides, the CDR3 is TGTGCCACCAGCGGCGGGACTAGCGGGGGGGTCACAGATACGCAGTATTGT. Translation: CATSGGTSGGVTDTQYC. V and J are TRBV15 and TRBJ2-3; 16 nucleotides agree with TRBD2. Germline CDR1 LNHNV, CDR2 YYDKDF (reference sequence). The CDR3 covers 17 residues. Trimming removed 5 bases from V and 2 bases from J; junction bases left unmatched: 4.

The rearrangement uses TRBV29-1 and TRBJ2-1, with 9 positions matching TRBD2. CDR1 SQVTM and CDR2 ANQGSEA come from the germline V gene. The CDR3 contains 17 residues. V lost 0 bases and J lost 7; bases outside the gene matches: 13. The DNA of the CDR3 is TGCAGCGTTGAAGATTGGGGGGGAGCGGGGGGTTTGAATGAGCAGTTCTTC. It codes for CSVEDWGGAGGLNEQFF.

This clonotype has at least ten counts. This rearrangement joins TRBV20-1 to TRBJ1-1; D is perhaps TRBD1 (6 bases). There are 14 residues in the CDR3. Trimming pared 0 bases from V and 6 bases from J, leaving 14 bases between. Germline V gene lookup returns CDR1 DFQATT and CDR2 SNEGSKA (reference sequence). The CDR3 DNA is TGCAGTGCTAGAGATCTCGGGGGCGGGCCTGAAGCTTTCTTT. Translation: CSARDLGGGPEAFF.

This clonotype was seen ten or more times. V and J are TRBV12-3 or TRBV12-4 and TRBJ2-7; possible D gene TRBD1, 6 bases. This CDR3 has 14 amino acids. Trimming pared 4 bases from V and 1 base from J, leaving 11 bases between. The DNA for the CDR3 is TGTGCCAGCAGTTCCCGACAGGATTCCTACGAGCAGTACTTC. This translates into CASSSRQDSYEQYF.

This clonotype was counted a few times. Since a much larger clone is just one base distant, this may be a read error. This chain's CDR3 is CASRLGRVPETQYF. The CDR3 DNA reads TGTGCCAGCAGGTTAGGCAGGGTCCCCGAGACCCAGTACTTC. This chain uses TRBV28 with TRBJ2-5; D is perhaps TRBD1 (5 bases). The CDR3 is 14 residues long. The germline gives CDR1 MDHEN, CDR2 SYDVKM. Trimming removed 6 bases at V and 5 bases at J, with 16 bases between.

Remarks on this clonotype: A much larger clonotype is one base distant, so this may be a read error. The chain uses TRBV30 and TRBJ1-2; no clear D gene. CDR1 is GTSNPN and CDR2 is SVGIG in the germline V gene (reference sequence). This CDR3 is 13 amino acids long. The CDR3 DNA follows: TGTGCCTGGAGTTCAGTCTCTAACTATGACTACACCTTC. Translating it yields CAWSSVSNYDYTF.

This clonotype was seen a few times. Given a much more abundant clone one base away, this may be a read error. The chain combines TRBV12-3 or TRBV12-4 with TRBJ1-4; 8 positions match TRBD1. The CDR3 contains 13 residues. CDR3 nucleotide sequence: TGTGTCAGCGGATCGGACAGGGCGGAAAAACTGTTTTTT. Translated, it gives CVSGSDRAEKLFF.

A few counts support this clonotype. J is TRBJ1-5 and V is TRBV5-1; D ambiguous. The V end was cut by 5 bases, the J end by 0 bases, with 12 bases between. Germline-derived CDR1 and CDR2 are SGHRS and YFSETQ. CDR3 length: 15 amino acids. The CDR3 is CASREGVGSNQPQHF. The CDR3 DNA reads TGCGCCAGCAGGGAGGGAGTTGGTAGCAATCAGCCCCAGCATTTT. Supplemented by reference TRBV5-1 and TRBJ1-5, the full variable domain reads KAGVTQTPRYLIKTRGQQVTLSCSPISGHRSVSWYQQTPGQGLQFLFEYFSETQRNKGNFPGRFSGRQFSNSRSEMNVSTLELGDSALYLCASREGVGSNQPQHFGDGTRLSIL.

A few counts support this clonotype. A much larger clone is a single base away; this may be a read error. The gene calls are TRBV5-5 and TRBJ2-5; D unresolved. The germline gives CDR1 SGHKS, CDR2 YYEKEE (reference sequence). V was clipped by 3 bases and J by 5 bases, with 11 bases between them. This CDR3 spans 13 amino acids. This CDR3 is CASSWTFGETQYF. The CDR3 DNA sequence: TGTGCCAGCAGCTGGACCTTCGGGGAGACCCAGTACTTC.

The chain is built from TRBV9 and TRBJ1-1; D is unclear. The V gene's germline CDR1 is SGDLS and CDR2 YYNGEE. The germline V and J ends were trimmed by 4 bases and 8 bases, with 15 bases remaining between them. CDR3 length: 13 residues. The CDR3 sequence is CASSPGPDQEAFF. The CDR3 bases are TGTGCCAGCAGCCCTGGGCCAGATCAAGAAGCTTTCTTT.

The J gene is TRBJ1-5, the V gene TRBV20-1, with 7 bases that match TRBD1. The ends lost 5 bases at V and 6 bases at J; junction bases unmatched: 10. Per germline, CDR1 DFQATT and CDR2 SNEGSKA (reference sequence). This CDR3 contains 14 residues. The CDR3 spells CSAGNQGGSQPQHF. The CDR3 DNA sequence: TGCAGTGCTGGGAACCAGGGGGGGAGTCAGCCCCAGCATTTT.

The chain recombines TRBV28 with TRBJ1-5; weak D call: TRBD1 (5 bases). V lost 11 bases and J lost 11, with 25 bases in between. Per the germline V gene, CDR1 is MDHEN and CDR2 is SYDVKM. The CDR3 covers 14 residues. The CDR3 bases are TGTGCCGGCCCCCCTGGGACGTCGGTTGGAGCCCAGCATTTT. It specifies CAGPPGTSVGAQHF.

This clonotype was picked up many times. The rearrangement joins TRBV5-1 to TRBJ2-5; 11 bases are a match to TRBD1. The germline V gene encodes CDR1 SGHRS and CDR2 YFSETQ. The CDR3 is 16 residues long. V gave up 0 bases and J gave up 5 bases; unmatched junction bases: 6. The CDR3 sequence: CASSLAGTGGFETQYF. For the CDR3, the DNA is TGCGCCAGCAGCTTGGCCGGGACAGGGGGTTTCGAGACCCAGTACTTC. Using reference TRBV5-1 and TRBJ2-5 for the parts outside the CDR3, the full variable domain is KAGVTQTPRYLIKTRGQQVTLSCSPISGHRSVSWYQQTPGQGLQFLFEYFSETQRNKGNFPGRFSGRQFSNSRSEMNVSTLELGDSALYLCASSLAGTGGFETQYFGPGTRLLVL.

Many counts were recorded for this clonotype. This chain connects TRBV4-3 to TRBJ2-1; D call uncertain. V lost 0 bases, J lost 3 bases, and 12 bases lay in between. The CDR3 runs to 16 residues. Germline-derived CDR1 and CDR2 are LGHNA and YSLEER. CDR3 protein: CASSQDKGFGYNEQFF. The CDR3 DNA is TGCGCCAGCAGCCAAGATAAGGGTTTTGGCTACAATGAGCAGTTCTTC.

The chain combines TRBV12-3 or TRBV12-4 with TRBJ1-4; 8 bases fit TRBD1. The CDR3 runs 14 residues. Trimming at V came to 6 bases and at J to 4 bases, leaving 4 bases not matched to a gene. CDR3 coding DNA: TGTGCCAGCAGGGAGACAGGGGTTAATGAAAAACTGTTTTTT. Amino acids: CASRETGVNEKLFF.

A word on this clonotype: A much more abundant neighbour one base away suggests this may be a read error. The CDR3 sequence: CANSYREGGSYEQYF. For the CDR3, the DNA is TGTGCCAACTCATACAGGGAGGGGGGCTCCTACGAGCAGTACTTC. This chain links TRBV27 with TRBJ2-7; possible D gene TRBD2, 7 bases. V was clipped by 10 bases and J by 0 bases, with 19 bases between them. Germline V CDR1 and CDR2: MNHEY, SMNVEV (reference sequence). The CDR3 has 15 residues.

This chain links TRBV30 with TRBJ2-4, with D possibly TRBD1 on 5 matching bases. The CDR3 has 13 residues. CDR1 and CDR2 (germline): GTSNPN, SVGIG (reference sequence). Trimming took 4 bases from V and 5 from J, leaving 12 bases between them. CDR3 residues: CAWNIRAENIQYF. As DNA, the CDR3 is TGTGCCTGGAATATCAGGGCGGAAAACATTCAGTACTTC.

This chain uses TRBV7-2 with TRBJ2-5, with TRBD2 identical over 9 bases. The germline CDR1 and CDR2 sequences are SGHTA and FQGNSA. The CDR3 length is 15 residues. Trimming at V came to 5 bases and at J to 6 bases, leaving 10 bases not matched to a gene. CDR3 residues: CASSPTSGAPKTQYF. The CDR3 DNA is TGTGCCAGCAGCCCGACTAGCGGAGCCCCCAAGACCCAGTACTTC.

The table lists this clonotype with many counts. The V and J genes are TRBV7-3 and TRBJ1-6; TRBD1 is a possible D gene (6 bases). The CDR3 sequence is 14 residues long. The V end lost 4 bases, the J end lost 5 bases, and 9 bases lay between the germline ends. The germline V gene encodes CDR1 SGHTA and CDR2 FQGTGA. Written as DNA, the CDR3 is TGTGCCAGCAGCTGGGGGCAGGATAATTCACCCCTCCACTTT. Its protein product is CASSWGQDNSPLHF.

Comments on this clonotype: One end of the junction varies from germline; a read error may be responsible. The V and J genes are TRBV6-1 and TRBJ2-1, with D possibly TRBD2 on 7 matching bases. The CDR3 sequence is 16 residues long. Germline assignment: CDR1 MNHNS and CDR2 SASEGT. CDR3 DNA sequence: TGTTCCAGCAGTGATCTAGGGGGGGGTCCCTACAATGAGCAGTTCTTC. This translates into CSSSDLGGGPYNEQFF.